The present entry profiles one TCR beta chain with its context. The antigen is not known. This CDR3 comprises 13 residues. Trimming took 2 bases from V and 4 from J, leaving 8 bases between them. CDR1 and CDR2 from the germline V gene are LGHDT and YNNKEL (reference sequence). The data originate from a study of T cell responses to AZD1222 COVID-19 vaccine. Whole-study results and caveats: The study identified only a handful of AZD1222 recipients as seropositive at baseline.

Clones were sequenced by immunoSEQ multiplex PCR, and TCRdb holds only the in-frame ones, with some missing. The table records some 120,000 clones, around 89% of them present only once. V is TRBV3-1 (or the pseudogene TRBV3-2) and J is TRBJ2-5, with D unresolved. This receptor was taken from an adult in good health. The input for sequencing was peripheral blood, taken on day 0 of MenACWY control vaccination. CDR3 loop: CASSQPPLETQYF. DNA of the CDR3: TGTGCCAGCAGCCAACCACCGTTAGAGACCCAGTACTTC.